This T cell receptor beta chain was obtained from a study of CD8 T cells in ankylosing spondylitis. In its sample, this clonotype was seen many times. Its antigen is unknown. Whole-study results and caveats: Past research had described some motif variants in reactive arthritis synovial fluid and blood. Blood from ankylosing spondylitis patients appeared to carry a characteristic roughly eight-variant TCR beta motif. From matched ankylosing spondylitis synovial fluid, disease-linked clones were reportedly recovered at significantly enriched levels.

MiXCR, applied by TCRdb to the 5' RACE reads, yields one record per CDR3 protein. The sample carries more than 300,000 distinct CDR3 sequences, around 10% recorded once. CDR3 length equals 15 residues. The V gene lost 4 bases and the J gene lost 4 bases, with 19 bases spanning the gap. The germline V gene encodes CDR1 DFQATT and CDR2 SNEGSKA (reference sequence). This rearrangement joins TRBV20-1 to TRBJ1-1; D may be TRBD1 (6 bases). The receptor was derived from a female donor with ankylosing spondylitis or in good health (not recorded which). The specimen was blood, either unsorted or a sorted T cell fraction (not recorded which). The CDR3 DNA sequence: TGCAGTGCTATGTGGGGGGGCGCGTGGTCCACTGAAGCTTTCTTT. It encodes CSAMWGGAWSTEAFF.